A selection of T cell receptor beta chains follows, all from one sample in a study of T cell responses to AZD1222 COVID-19 vaccine. Sequencing used immunoSEQ multiplex PCR; TCRdb keeps in-frame clones, though not all of them. The data show 210,000 or so clones, approximately 94% seen once. Sample: peripheral blood, taken 28 days after the second dose of the MenACWY control vaccine. The receptor set was obtained from an adult who received the MenACWY meningococcal vaccine as a control. Each CDR3 is given with its conserved first and last residue. A D gene is named only where the DNA matches it firmly. Clone size is not always given. Where it is, it says once, few, many or a class for expanded clones.

abundance	v_gene	d_gene	j_gene	CDR3aa	CDR3nt
NA	TRBV6-1	TRBD1	TRBJ2-7	CASSEKVRDRGRYEQYF	TGTGCCAGCAGTGAAAAGGTTAGGGACAGGGGCCGCTACGAGCAGTACTTC
NA	TRBV9	TRBD2	TRBJ2-2	CASSVTSGRNTGELFF	TGTGCCAGCAGCGTAACTAGCGGGAGGAACACCGGGGAGCTGTTTTTT
NA	TRBV6-7	TRBD1	TRBJ2-7	CASSYPPNRDRVVEQYF	TGTGCCAGCAGTTACCCCCCCAACCGGGACAGGGTGGTAGAGCAGTACTTC
once	TRBV28	TRBD1	TRBJ1-1	CASSDRGQNTEAFF	TGTGCCAGCAGTGACAGGGGGCAGAACACTGAAGCTTTCTTT
NA	TRBV29-1	NA	TRBJ1-2	CSVETVRGYTF	TGCAGCGTTGAAACGGTTCGTGGCTACACCTTC
NA	TRBV7-8	NA	TRBJ1-1	CASSRTRDTEAFF	TGTGCCAGCAGCCGAACACGGGACACTGAAGCTTTCTTT
once	TRBV30	NA	TRBJ2-3	CAWSDLLGSTDTQYF	TGTGCCTGGAGTGACCTATTGGGGAGCACAGATACGCAGTATTTT
NA	TRBV13	TRBD2	TRBJ2-3	CASSSLAIRLAGTPDTQYF	TGTGCCAGCAGCTCGCTCGCAATCCGCCTAGCGGGCACCCCAGATACGCAGTATTTT
NA	TRBV4-3	TRBD2	TRBJ2-2	CASSQGRSGGNTGELFF	TGCGCCAGCAGCCAAGGTCGGAGCGGGGGGAACACCGGGGAGCTGTTTTTT
NA	TRBV9	NA	TRBJ2-7	CASSSSANEQYF	TGTGCCAGCAGCTCCTCCGCGAACGAGCAGTACTTC
NA	TRBV18	TRBD2	TRBJ2-1	CASSRREEGNEQFF	TGTGCCAGCTCACGGCGGGAGGAGGGCAATGAGCAGTTCTTC
NA	TRBV19	TRBD2	TRBJ2-7	CASSALAGYEQYF	TGTGCCAGTAGTGCCCTAGCGGGCTACGAGCAGTACTTC
NA	TRBV12-3/TRBV12-4	NA	TRBJ1-2	CASTHGQSGYTF	TGTGCCAGCACCCATGGACAGTCTGGCTACACCTTC
NA	TRBV27	NA	TRBJ2-7	CASSLRQAFASEQYF	TGTGCCAGCAGCCTTCGACAGGCCTTCGCCTCCGAGCAGTACTTC
NA	TRBV4-1	NA	TRBJ1-2	CASSQDKGSIFGYTF	TGCGCCAGCAGCCAAGATAAGGGAAGTATTTTTGGCTACACCTTC
NA	TRBV28	NA	TRBJ2-3	CASSPLGGGPDTQYF	TGTGCCAGCAGTCCACTTGGGGGGGGGCCAGATACGCAGTATTTT
NA	TRBV30	NA	TRBJ2-3	CACGGLTRTDTQYF	TGTGCCTGCGGAGGGCTCACTCGCACAGATACGCAGTATTTT
NA	TRBV4-1	NA	TRBJ1-6	CASSQDEGNSPLHF	TGCGCCAGCAGCCAAGATGAAGGGAATTCACCCCTCCACTTT
NA	TRBV5-1	NA	TRBJ2-2	CASSLAGTSPTGELFF	TGCGCCAGCAGCTTGGCCGGGACTTCCCCCACCGGGGAGCTGTTTTTT
once	TRBV19	TRBD2	TRBJ2-1	CASQGAGGYNEQFF	TGTGCCAGTCAAGGGGCGGGAGGTTACAATGAGCAGTTCTTC
NA	TRBV3-1/TRBV3-2	NA	TRBJ2-7	CASSQDRGEQYF	TGTGCCAGCAGCCAAGATCGTGGGGAGCAGTACTTC
NA	TRBV7-2	TRBD2	TRBJ2-7	CASSLVASGPYEQYF	TGTGCCAGCAGCTTAGTGGCTAGCGGCCCCTACGAGCAGTACTTC
NA	TRBV7-9	NA	TRBJ1-3	CASSSTYDSLPGNTIYF	TGTGCCAGCAGCTCGACTTACGACAGCCTTCCTGGAAACACCATATATTTT
once	TRBV7-8	TRBD1	TRBJ2-2	CASSPRGQGAPGELFF	TGTGCCAGCAGCCCCAGAGGACAGGGGGCGCCAGGGGAGCTGTTTTTT
NA	TRBV23-1	TRBD1	TRBJ1-2	CASSQSTRDSYYGYTF	TGCGCCAGCAGTCAATCGACCCGGGACAGTTACTATGGCTACACCTTC
NA	TRBV18	NA	TRBJ2-1	CASSPPSPSSYNEQFF	TGTGCCAGCTCACCCCCCTCACCGAGCTCCTACAATGAGCAGTTCTTC
NA	TRBV4-3	NA	TRBJ1-3	CASSQDPGISGNTIYF	TGCGCCAGCAGCCAAGATCCCGGCATTTCTGGAAACACCATATATTTT
NA	TRBV19	TRBD2	TRBJ2-2	CASSIRSGGGTGELFF	TGTGCCAGTAGTATACGGTCGGGGGGTGGCACCGGGGAGCTGTTTTTT
NA	TRBV19	TRBD1	TRBJ2-7	CASSMTGGATYEQYF	TGTGCCAGTAGTATGACAGGGGGCGCTACCTACGAGCAGTACTTC
NA	TRBV6-5	NA	TRBJ1-1	CASSTKMNTEAFF	TGTGCCAGCAGTACAAAGATGAACACTGAAGCTTTCTTT
NA	TRBV28	NA	TRBJ2-1	CASMPSDSYNEQFF	TGTGCCAGCATGCCTAGCGACTCCTACAATGAGCAGTTCTTC
NA	TRBV9	TRBD1	TRBJ2-7	CASSGGDRPYEQYF	TGTGCCAGCAGCGGGGGGGACAGGCCCTACGAGCAGTACTTC
NA	TRBV7-9	NA	TRBJ1-1	CASSLVVGPTEAFF	TGTGCCAGCAGCTTAGTGGTTGGGCCCACTGAAGCTTTCTTT
NA	TRBV5-6	TRBD2	TRBJ2-1	CASIPRGRESSYNEQFF	TGTGCCAGCATCCCACGTGGGCGGGAGAGCTCCTACAATGAGCAGTTCTTC
NA	TRBV3-1/TRBV3-2	NA	TRBJ1-5	CASSQGPLSNQPQHF	TGTGCCAGCAGCCAAGGCCCCCTTAGCAATCAGCCCCAGCATTTT
NA	TRBV10-3	TRBD1	TRBJ2-3	CAISESTGLGATDTQYF	TGTGCCATCAGTGAGTCGACAGGGTTGGGGGCCACAGATACGCAGTATTTT
NA	TRBV7-2	NA	TRBJ2-7	CASSLRYEQYF	TGTGCCAGCAGCTTGCGATACGAGCAGTACTTC
NA	TRBV6-5	NA	TRBJ2-3	CASSSNSAADTQYF	TGTGCCAGCAGTTCCAATAGTGCGGCAGATACGCAGTATTTT
NA	TRBV19	NA	TRBJ1-5	CASSIVGFNQPQHF	TGTGCCAGTAGTATAGTTGGTTTCAATCAGCCCCAGCATTTT
NA	TRBV28	NA	TRBJ1-5	CASSRSPSFNQPQHF	TGTGCCAGCAGCCGATCTCCCAGCTTCAATCAGCCCCAGCATTTT
once	TRBV24-1	TRBD1	TRBJ2-2	CATETGGSSGELFF	TGTGCCACCGAGACAGGGGGTTCGTCCGGGGAGCTGTTTTTT
NA	TRBV6-1	NA	TRBJ1-6	CASSELQMNSPLHF	TGTGCCAGCAGTGAATTACAGATGAATTCACCCCTCCACTTT
NA	TRBV7-9	TRBD1	TRBJ1-6	CASSSQTTGRNSPLHF	TGTGCCAGCAGCTCGCAAACGACAGGGAGGAATTCACCCCTCCACTTT